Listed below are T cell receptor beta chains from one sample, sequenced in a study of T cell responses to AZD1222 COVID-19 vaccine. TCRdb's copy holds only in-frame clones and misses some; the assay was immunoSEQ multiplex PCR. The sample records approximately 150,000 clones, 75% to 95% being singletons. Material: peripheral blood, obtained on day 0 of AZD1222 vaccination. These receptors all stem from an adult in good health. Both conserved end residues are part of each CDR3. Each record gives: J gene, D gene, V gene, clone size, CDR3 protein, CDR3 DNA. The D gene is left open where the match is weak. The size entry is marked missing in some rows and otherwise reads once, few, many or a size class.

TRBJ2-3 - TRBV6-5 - CASSYRGRTDTQYF TGTGCCAGCAGTTACAGGGGCCGCACAGATACGCAGTATTTT
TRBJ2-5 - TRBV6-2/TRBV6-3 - CASSPGTLQETQYF TGTGCCAGCAGTCCCGGGACACTTCAAGAGACCCAGTACTTC
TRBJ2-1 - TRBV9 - CASSPPVNNEQFF TGTGCCAGCAGCCCACCGGTGAACAATGAGCAGTTCTTC
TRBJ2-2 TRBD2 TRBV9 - CASSASSGGYTGELFF TGTGCCAGCAGCGCTTCTAGCGGGGGTTACACCGGGGAGCTGTTTTTT
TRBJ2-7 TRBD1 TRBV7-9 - CASSSLGQGAFGQYF TGTGCCAGCAGCTCCCTAGGACAGGGGGCGTTCGGGCAGTACTTC
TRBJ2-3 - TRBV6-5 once CASSSESDTQYF TGTGCCAGCAGTTCCGAATCAGATACGCAGTATTTT
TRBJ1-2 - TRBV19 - CASSIMYGYTF TGTGCCAGTAGTATTATGTATGGCTACACCTTC
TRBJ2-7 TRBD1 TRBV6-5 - CASSLTGSSGYEQYF TGTGCCAGCAGTTTGACAGGGTCTTCTGGTTACGAGCAGTACTTC
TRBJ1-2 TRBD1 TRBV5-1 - CASSPTGGLGYGYTF TGCGCCAGCAGCCCAACAGGGGGCTTAGGCTATGGCTACACCTTC
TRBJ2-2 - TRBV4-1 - CASSQESGELFF TGCGCCAGCAGCCAAGAATCCGGGGAGCTGTTTTTT
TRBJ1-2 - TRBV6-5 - CASSYLGEYGYTF TGTGCCAGCAGTTATCTCGGGGAATATGGCTACACCTTC
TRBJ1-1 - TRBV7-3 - CASSLRPENTEAFF TGTGCCAGCAGCTTAAGGCCGGAGAACACTGAAGCTTTCTTT
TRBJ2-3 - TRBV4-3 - CASSQDSGDTQYF TGCGCCAGCAGCCAAGATTCTGGAGATACGCAGTATTTT
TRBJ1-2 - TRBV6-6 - CASSYEPIFYGYTF TGTGCCAGCAGTTACGAGCCCATTTTCTATGGCTACACCTTC
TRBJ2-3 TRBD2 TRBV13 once CASSHSGDPTDTQYF TGTGCCAGCAGCCACAGCGGGGACCCCACAGATACGCAGTATTTT
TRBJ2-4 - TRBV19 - CATRTEKNIQYF TGTGCCACCCGGACAGAAAAAAACATTCAGTACTTC
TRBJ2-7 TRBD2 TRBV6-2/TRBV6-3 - CASSYATTLTSGGGAYEQYF TGTGCCAGCAGTTACGCCACGACCCTTACTAGCGGGGGGGGAGCCTACGAGCAGTACTTC
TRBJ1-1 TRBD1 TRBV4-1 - CASSRGQGADTEAFF TGCGCCAGCAGCCGGGGACAGGGAGCAGACACTGAAGCTTTCTTT
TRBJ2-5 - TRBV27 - CASSQSQGGETQYF TGTGCCAGCAGCCAATCACAGGGGGGGGAGACCCAGTACTTC
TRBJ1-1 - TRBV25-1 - CASSDRDITEAFF TGTGCCAGCAGTGACCGGGACATCACTGAAGCTTTCTTT
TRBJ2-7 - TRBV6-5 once CASSPLYEQYF TGTGCCAGCAGTCCTCTCTACGAGCAGTACTTC
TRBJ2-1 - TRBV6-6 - CASSYGVDEYNEQFF TGTGCCAGCAGTTACGGGGTAGATGAGTACAATGAGCAGTTCTTC
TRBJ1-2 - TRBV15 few CATRPGTDNGTNYGYTF TGTGCCACCAGGCCCGGGACGGACAACGGAACTAACTATGGCTACACCTTC
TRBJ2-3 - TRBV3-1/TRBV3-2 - CASSQGLANTDTQYF TGTGCCAGCAGCCAAGGGCTTGCCAACACAGATACGCAGTATTTT
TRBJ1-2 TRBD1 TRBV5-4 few CASRSQTGEISYTF TGTGCCAGCAGATCTCAGACAGGGGAAATCAGCTACACCTTC
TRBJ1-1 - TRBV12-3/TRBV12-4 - CASSLVGDTEAFF TGTGCCAGCAGTTTAGTAGGGGACACTGAAGCTTTCTTT
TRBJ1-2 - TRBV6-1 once CASSEAQGNYGYTF TGTGCCAGCAGTGAAGCGCAGGGTAACTATGGCTACACCTTC
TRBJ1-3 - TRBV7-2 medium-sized CASSLATSGNTIYF TGTGCCAGCAGCTTAGCCACCTCTGGAAACACCATATATTTT
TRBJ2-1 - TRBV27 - CASWRPGALNNEQFF TGTGCCAGTTGGCGCCCGGGAGCTTTGAACAATGAGCAGTTCTTC
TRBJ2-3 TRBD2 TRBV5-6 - CASSLPSGRTDTQYF TGTGCCAGCAGCTTGCCTAGCGGGAGAACAGATACGCAGTATTTT
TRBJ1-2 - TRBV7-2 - CASSPPAGFNYGYTF TGTGCCAGCAGCCCCCCCGCAGGATTCAACTATGGCTACACCTTC
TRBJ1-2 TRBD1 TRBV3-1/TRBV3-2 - CASSPNRGPHGYTF TGTGCCAGCAGCCCAAACAGGGGGCCCCATGGCTACACCTTC
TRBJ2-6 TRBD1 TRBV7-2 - CASSLGGGLSGANVLTF TGTGCCAGCAGCTTAGGAGGGGGCCTCTCTGGGGCCAACGTCCTGACTTTC
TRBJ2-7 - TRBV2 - CASGPWSSYEQYF TGTGCCAGCGGGCCCTGGTCTTCCTACGAGCAGTACTTC
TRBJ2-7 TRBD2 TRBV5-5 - CASSLTAGGTYEQYF TGTGCCAGCAGCCTGACAGCGGGAGGTACCTACGAGCAGTACTTC
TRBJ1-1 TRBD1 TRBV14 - CASSQTPGQGILSNTEAFF TGTGCCAGCAGCCAAACCCCGGGACAGGGGATCCTATCGAACACTGAAGCTTTCTTT
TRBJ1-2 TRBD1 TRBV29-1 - CSVEGVLTGTDYGYTF TGCAGCGTTGAGGGAGTCCTGACAGGGACGGATTATGGCTACACCTTC
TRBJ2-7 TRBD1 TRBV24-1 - CATSGQGTGAYEQYF TGTGCCACCAGTGGTCAGGGGACAGGAGCCTACGAGCAGTACTTC
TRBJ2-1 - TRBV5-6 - CASRRVLRNEQFF TGTGCCAGCAGGCGGGTCCTGAGGAATGAGCAGTTCTTC
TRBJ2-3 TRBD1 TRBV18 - CASSRDRGNTDTQYF TGTGCCAGCTCACGGGACAGGGGGAACACAGATACGCAGTATTTT
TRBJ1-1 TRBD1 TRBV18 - CASSPEGQINTEAFF TGTGCCAGCTCACCAGAGGGACAGATCAACACTGAAGCTTTCTTT
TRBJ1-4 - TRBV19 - CASSIWQGDEKLFF TGTGCCAGTAGTATATGGCAGGGTGATGAAAAACTGTTTTTT
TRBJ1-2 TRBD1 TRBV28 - CASSPGGGGLWYGYTF TGTGCCAGCAGTCCAGGGGGTGGGGGCCTATGGTATGGCTACACCTTC
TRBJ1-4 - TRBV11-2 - CASSLTGRAEKLFF TGTGCCAGCAGCTTGACGGGACGGGCTGAAAAACTGTTTTTT
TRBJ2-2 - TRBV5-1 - CASSSRGANTGELFF TGCGCCAGCAGCTCCCGCGGGGCGAACACCGGGGAGCTGTTTTTT
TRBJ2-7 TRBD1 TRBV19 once CASSIQGTGGHEQYF TGTGCCAGTAGTATTCAAGGGACAGGGGGCCACGAGCAGTACTTC
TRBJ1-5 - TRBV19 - CASSLDRNQPQHF TGTGCCAGTAGTTTAGATCGCAATCAGCCCCAGCATTTT
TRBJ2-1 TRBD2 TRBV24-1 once CATSDVTSPVGEQFF TGTGCCACCAGTGACGTGACTAGCCCGGTAGGTGAGCAGTTCTTC
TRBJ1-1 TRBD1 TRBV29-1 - CSVDGTVNTEAFF TGCAGCGTTGACGGGACAGTGAACACTGAAGCTTTCTTT
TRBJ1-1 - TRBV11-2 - CASSLDHPRTSAAFF TGTGCCAGCAGCTTAGATCACCCAAGGACGAGCGCGGCTTTCTTT
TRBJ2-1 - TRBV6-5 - CASREGPGNNEQFF TGTGCCAGCAGGGAGGGGCCGGGAAACAATGAGCAGTTCTTC
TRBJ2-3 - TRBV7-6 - CASSADLRQSGTDTQYF TGTGCCAGCAGCGCCGACCTCCGACAGAGTGGAACAGATACGCAGTATTTT
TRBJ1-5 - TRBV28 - CASSLLSNQPQHF TGTGCCAGCAGTTTGCTGAGCAATCAGCCCCAGCATTTT
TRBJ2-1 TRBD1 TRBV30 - CAWMEGQGYNEQFF TGTGCCTGGATGGAGGGACAGGGTTACAATGAGCAGTTCTTC
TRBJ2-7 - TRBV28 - CASSSPSLYEQYF TGTGCCAGCAGTTCCCCTAGCCTCTACGAGCAGTACTTC
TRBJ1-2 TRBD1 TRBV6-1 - CASSVGQGNYNYGYTF TGTGCCAGCAGTGTTGGACAGGGGAATTATAACTATGGCTACACCTTC
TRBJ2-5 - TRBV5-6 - CASSLGTGRIQETQYF TGTGCCAGCAGCTTAGGAACAGGCAGAATCCAAGAGACCCAGTACTTC